The 6 T cell receptor beta chains listed next were all sequenced from one sample in a study of blood T cell repertoires in COVID-19. Assay used: immunoSEQ multiplex PCR; TCRdb lists only in-frame clones, some missing. The data show approximately 120,000 clones, with approximately 74% seen just once and 6% held by the top ten. Sequenced material: peripheral blood. The receptors were gathered from an elderly man with COVID-19, enrolled during active disease.

The chain has TRBV9 and TRBJ2-1; 9 bases are a match to TRBD2. Germline V lookup: CDR1 SGDLS, CDR2 YYNGEE. The V gene end was trimmed by 0 bases and the J gene end by 4 bases; junction bases not matched to a gene: 2. This CDR3 comprises 15 residues. The CDR3 sequence: CASSVGGLAYNEQFF. The CDR3 bases are TGTGCCAGCAGCGTAGGCGGACTAGCGTACAATGAGCAGTTCTTC.

The chain is built from TRBV13 and TRBJ1-1, with a weak D call TRBD1 (5 bases). This CDR3 has 14 amino acids. V lost 0 bases and J 7 bases, leaving 12 bases between the germline ends. In germline, CDR1 is PRHDT, CDR2 FYEKMQ (reference sequence). CDR3 in DNA: TGTGCCAGCAGCTTAGGCAGGGCAGCATATGAAGCTTTCTTT. Its protein product is CASSLGRAAYEAFF.

V and J are TRBV7-2 and TRBJ2-5, with 7 bases matching TRBD2. Germline-derived CDR1 and CDR2 are SGHTA and FQGNSA. Losses at the gene ends were 4 bases for V and 3 bases for J; bases not matched to a gene: 5. The CDR3 length is 14 residues. For the CDR3, the DNA is TGTGCCAGCAGCTGGGGGAGGGTTGAAGAGACCCAGTACTTC. As protein: CASSWGRVEETQYF.

The chain carries TRBV28 and TRBJ2-7; D is uncertain. The CDR3 loop spans 15 amino acids. Trimming cost V 4 bases and J 4 bases, with 17 bases left between them. Germline lookup yields CDR1 MDHEN and CDR2 SYDVKM. CDR3 DNA sequence: TGTGCCAGCAGTTCCACCCGCAGTGGGCCTTACGAGCAGTACTTC. It encodes CASSSTRSGPYEQYF.

The chain combines TRBV2 with TRBJ1-2, with TRBD1 matching over 9 bases. The germline gives CDR1 SNHLY, CDR2 FYNNEI. This CDR3 spans 12 amino acids. With V trimmed by 9 bases and J by 4 bases, 3 bases remained unmatched. The CDR3: CASQQGAYGYTF. The CDR3 nucleotides read TGTGCCAGTCAACAGGGGGCCTATGGCTACACCTTC.

The chain combines TRBV13 with TRBJ1-1, with D hard to call. CDR1 is PRHDT, CDR2 FYEKMQ, per germline (reference sequence). With 3 bases removed from V and 0 bases from J, the gap between germline ends came to 8 bases. The length of the CDR3 is 14 residues. CDR3 coding DNA: TGTGCCAGCAGCTTGGCGGGAGTGAACACTGAAGCTTTCTTT. This translates into CASSLAGVNTEAFF.